This TCR beta chain derives from a study of identical twins. The CDR3 sequence is 14 residues long. In germline, CDR1 is SGHRS, CDR2 YFSETQ. V lost 4 bases, J lost 3 bases, and 10 bases lay in between. General study points: Without tracking the same donors, conclusions rested on cross-sectional statistical analysis.

This clonotype was recorded a few times. Antigen: not known. TCRdb redid the calling of the 5' RACE reads with MiXCR, one entry per CDR3 protein. The sample has about 250,000 distinct CDR3 sequences; about 8.3% are singletons. The same sample was also used in a study of yellow fever vaccine responses in identical twins.

Input material: CD8+ T cells sorted from blood. The chain joins TRBV5-1 to TRBJ2-2; tentatively, D is TRBD1 (6 bases). The TCR comes from a woman aged 18-35 years in good health. Here the CDR3 reads CASSVRQDTGELFF. Here the CDR3 DNA reads TGCGCCAGCAGCGTTCGACAGGACACCGGGGAGCTGTTTTTT.